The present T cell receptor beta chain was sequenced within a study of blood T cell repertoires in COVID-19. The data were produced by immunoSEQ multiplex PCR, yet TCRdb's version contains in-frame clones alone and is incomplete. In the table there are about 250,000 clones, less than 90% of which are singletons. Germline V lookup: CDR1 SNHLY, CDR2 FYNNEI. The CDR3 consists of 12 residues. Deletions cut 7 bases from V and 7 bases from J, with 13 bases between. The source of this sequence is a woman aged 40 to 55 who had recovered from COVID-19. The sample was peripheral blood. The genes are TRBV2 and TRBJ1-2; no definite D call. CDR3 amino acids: CASMGSDSGYTF. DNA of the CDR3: TGTGCCAGCATGGGGAGCGATTCTGGCTACACCTTC.